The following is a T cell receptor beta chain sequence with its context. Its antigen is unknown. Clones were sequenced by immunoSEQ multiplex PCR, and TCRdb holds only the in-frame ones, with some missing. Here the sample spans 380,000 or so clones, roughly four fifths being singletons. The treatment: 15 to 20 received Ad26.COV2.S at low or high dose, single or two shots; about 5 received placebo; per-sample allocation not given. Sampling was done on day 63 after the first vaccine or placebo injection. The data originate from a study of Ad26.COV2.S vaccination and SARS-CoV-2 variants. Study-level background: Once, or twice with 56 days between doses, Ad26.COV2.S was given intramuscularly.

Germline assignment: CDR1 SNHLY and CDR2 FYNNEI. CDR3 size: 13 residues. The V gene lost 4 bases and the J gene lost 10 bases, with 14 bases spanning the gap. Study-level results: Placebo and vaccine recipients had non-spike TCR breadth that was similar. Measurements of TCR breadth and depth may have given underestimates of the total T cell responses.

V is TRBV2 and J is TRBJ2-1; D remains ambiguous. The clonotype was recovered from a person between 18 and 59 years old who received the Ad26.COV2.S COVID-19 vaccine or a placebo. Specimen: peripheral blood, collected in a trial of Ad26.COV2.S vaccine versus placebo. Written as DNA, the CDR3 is TGTGCCAGCAGTGTTGGACCCCCATCGGAGCAGTTCTTC. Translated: CASSVGPPSEQFF.